Listed here is a single TCR beta chain. Its antigen is undetermined. The data originate from a study of cytomegalovirus exposure and HLA in healthy donors. Use of 60 Vbeta and 13 Jbeta primers characterized the PCR. Only in-frame clones appear in the TCRdb table, and some are missing; sequencing was by immunoSEQ multiplex PCR. Of approximately 190,000 clones listed, around 85% are singletons. Broader study findings: Upon later analysis, HLA-associated TCR beta chains proved more clonally expanded than other, equally common chains. The classifier was said to identify cytomegalovirus status with high specificity and sensitivity.

Source material: PBMCs. The receptor was derived from a man aged 40-49 years in good health and CMV-seropositive.

In nucleotides, the CDR3 is TGTGCCAGTAGTATAACTTTGACAGGGCTTAACACTGAAGCTTTCTTT. Its protein is CASSITLTGLNTEAFF. The chain joins TRBV19 to TRBJ1-1; 7 bases map to TRBD1. V lost 2 bases and J lost 2; bases outside the gene matches: 8. The CDR3 runs to 16 residues. CDR1 and CDR2 from the germline V gene are LNHDA and SQIVND (reference sequence). The entire variable domain, with the rest obtained from reference TRBV19 and TRBJ1-1, is as follows: DGGITQSPKYLFRKEGQNVTLSCEQNLNHDAMYWYRQDPGQGLRLIYYSQIVNDFQKGDIAEGYSVSREKKESFPLTVTSAQKNPTAFYLCASSITLTGLNTEAFFGQGTRLTVV.